The 13 T cell receptor beta chains given below trace back to one sample, sequenced in a study of blood T cell repertoires in COVID-19. TCRdb keeps only in-frame clones here, not all; method: immunoSEQ multiplex PCR. This repertoire shows about 51,000 clones, about 81% found once; its top ten account for more than 2%. Specimen: peripheral blood. The receptor set was obtained from a man aged 45-65 years with acute or convalescent COVID-19.

The chain combines TRBV11-2 with TRBJ2-2, with no clear D. CDR3 size: 12 residues. Germline V gene lookup returns CDR1 SGHAT and CDR2 FQNNGV. V was trimmed by 1 base and J by 9 bases, leaving 6 bases between them. Here the CDR3 reads CASSLAPRELFF. The CDR3 region has the DNA TGTGCCAGCAGCTTAGCCCCCAGGGAGCTGTTTTTT.

This clone appeared a few times. The chain uses TRBV20-1 and TRBJ2-4; D unresolved. The CDR3 is made up of 13 amino acids. The germline CDR1 and CDR2 sequences are DFQATT and SNEGSKA (reference sequence). The V and J ends lost 3 bases and 0 bases respectively, with 6 bases between them. CDR3 in DNA: TGCAGTGCTAGTCAACTAGCCAAAAACATTCAGTACTTC. Translating gives CSASQLAKNIQYF.

This chain links TRBV5-1 with TRBJ1-1, with no clear D. Germline assignment: CDR1 SGHRS and CDR2 YFSETQ. The CDR3 loop spans 15 amino acids. The V and J ends lost 3 bases and 4 bases respectively, with 16 bases between them. The CDR3 here is CASSSRSNLGTEAFF. CDR3 in DNA: TGCGCCAGCAGCTCGCGAAGTAACCTAGGCACTGAAGCTTTCTTT.

V usage is TRBV5-1 and J usage is TRBJ1-1; 10 nucleotides match TRBD1. V gave up 3 bases and J gave up 2 bases; unmatched junction bases: 7. This CDR3 comprises 16 residues. In germline, CDR1 is SGHRS, CDR2 YFSETQ. CDR3 in DNA: TGCGCCAGCAGCTCCGGGACAGGGGCTCCTAACACTGAAGCTTTCTTT. Translation gives CASSSGTGAPNTEAFF.

The chain recombines TRBV7-9 with TRBJ2-7; perhaps TRBD1 as D (5 bases). The germline CDR1 and CDR2 sequences are SEHNR and FQNEAQ (reference sequence). V lost 3 bases to trimming and J lost 5 bases, with 20 bases between them. The CDR3 runs 16 residues. The DNA of the CDR3 is TGTGCCAGCAGCTTTCCAGGGCGCACGGTAAAGCACGAGCAGTACTTC. This encodes CASSFPGRTVKHEQYF.

This sequence joins TRBV7-6 and TRBJ1-4; a possible D gene is TRBD1 (5 bases). V was clipped by 2 bases and J by 5 bases, with 6 bases between them. This CDR3 contains 13 residues. The germline CDR1 and CDR2 sequences are SGHVS and FNYEAQ. Here the CDR3 DNA reads TGTGCCAGCAGCTTAAACAGGAATGAAAAACTGTTTTTT. Protein product: CASSLNRNEKLFF.

The gene calls are TRBV9 and TRBJ1-5, with D possibly matching TRBD1 (5 bases). V lost 0 bases and J 3 bases, leaving 10 bases between the germline ends. Germline loops: CDR1 SGDLS, CDR2 YYNGEE. The CDR3 is 15 amino acids. CDR3 DNA sequence: TGTGCCAGCAGCGTAGAGGGGTTCGTCAATCAGCCCCAGCATTTT. It encodes CASSVEGFVNQPQHF.

The chain joins TRBV19 to TRBJ2-1; TRBD2 is a possible D gene (7 bases). The CDR3 is 14 amino acids. Trimming removed 8 bases from V and 7 bases from J, with 18 bases in between. Germline CDR1 and CDR2: LNHDA and SQIVND (reference sequence). Here the CDR3 DNA reads TGTGCCAGTGGGTGGGGGGGCCGTTTGAATGAGCAGTTCTTC. Amino acids: CASGWGGRLNEQFF. Full variable domain (remainder filled in from reference TRBV19 and TRBJ2-1): DGGITQSPKYLFRKEGQNVTLSCEQNLNHDAMYWYRQDPGQGLRLIYYSQIVNDFQKGDIAEGYSVSREKKESFPLTVTSAQKNPTAFYLCASGWGGRLNEQFFGPGTRLTVL.

This clone occurred once. The rearrangement links TRBV19 to TRBJ2-7; tentative D call: TRBD2 (5 bases). The CDR3 runs to 15 residues. Germline CDR1 and CDR2: LNHDA and SQIVND (reference sequence). V was trimmed by 3 bases and J by 2 bases, leaving 14 bases between them. CDR3 coding DNA: TGTGCCAGTAGTATTTCCAGAGGGCAAACCTACGAGCAGTACTTC. Amino acid sequence: CASSISRGQTYEQYF.

The chain links TRBV19 to TRBJ2-7, with 7 nucleotides matching TRBD1. Germline CDR1 reads LNHDA; CDR2 reads SQIVND (reference sequence). There are 14 residues in the CDR3. Losses at the gene ends were 3 bases for V and 3 bases for J; bases not matched to a gene: 5. CDR3 in DNA: TGTGCCAGTAGTATCGGGGACAGAGTCTACGAGCAGTACTTC. Its protein is CASSIGDRVYEQYF.

This rearrangement joins TRBV5-6 to TRBJ1-4; TRBD1 matches at 9 bases. V dropped 4 bases and J dropped 5; count of bases not matched to a gene: 12. The CDR3 extends over 17 amino acids. Germline V gene lookup returns CDR1 SGHDT and CDR2 YYEEEE. The DNA for the CDR3 is TGTGCCAGCAGCCTCGGACAGGGGCGGAGGATCAATGAAAAACTGTTTTTT. Protein product: CASSLGQGRRINEKLFF.

The rearrangement uses TRBV30 and TRBJ2-1, with 12 bases identical to TRBD2. The CDR3 sequence is 16 residues long. Trimming cost V 0 bases and J 7 bases; bases outside gene matches: 7. Germline loops: CDR1 GTSNPN, CDR2 SVGIG (reference sequence). The CDR3 DNA is TGTGCCTGGAGTGTGCCGACTAGCGGGGGACATAATGAGCAGTTCTTC. It is translated as CAWSVPTSGGHNEQFF.

The V gene is TRBV28, the J gene TRBJ2-2, with 10 bases identical to TRBD1. Looked up from germline, CDR1 is MDHEN and CDR2 is SYDVKM. The CDR3 has 15 amino acids. The V segment lost 8 bases and the J segment 3 bases; nucleotides outside the gene matches: 6. The CDR3 sequence is CASRTGTGDTGELFF. In DNA, the CDR3 is TGTGCCAGCCGCACCGGGACAGGGGACACCGGGGAGCTGTTTTTT.